This record covers a single TCR beta chain. The entry originates in a study of cytomegalovirus exposure and HLA in healthy donors. Both 60 Vbeta primers and 13 Jbeta primers went into the PCR. Data came from immunoSEQ multiplex PCR; TCRdb stores just in-frame clones and leaves some out. This table holds tens of thousands of clones, 79% found once. The sequencing sample was made of PBMCs. The source of this sequence is a woman aged 40 to 55 in good health and CMV-seropositive.

This CDR3 is CASSTGLAGGVGDTGELFF. CDR3 in DNA: TGTGCCAGTTCCACCGGACTAGCGGGAGGGGTGGGGGACACCGGGGAGCTGTTTTTT. J is TRBJ2-2 and V is TRBV19; 15 nucleotides align to TRBD2. The CDR3 spans 19 residues. The ends lost 8 bases at V and 3 bases at J; junction bases unmatched: 13. Germline loops: CDR1 LNHDA, CDR2 SQIVND (reference sequence).